This TCR beta chain appears in the sequencing data of a study of blood T cell repertoires in COVID-19. Study summary: Samples representing acute and convalescent COVID-19 were sourced from the United States, Italy and Spain. Nucleic acid was either cDNA or gDNA, and it came from T cells, B-cell-depleted T cells, or PBMCs.

From germline, CDR1 is KGHDR and CDR2 SFDVKD. Trimming stripped 5 bases from V and 5 bases from J, with 9 bases between. This CDR3 contains 12 residues. Source study methods: By means of reference gene primer amplification, nucleated cell counts were estimated. Clones were sequenced by immunoSEQ multiplex PCR, and TCRdb holds only the in-frame ones, with some missing. Clone size and the V and J calls come from that table; the DNA yielded D and trimming. The table lists about 200,000 clones, more than 85% of them singletons. This receptor was identified in a woman aged 50 to 65 with COVID-19, enrolled during active disease. The V gene is TRBV24-1, the J gene TRBJ2-7; D is uncertain. The sequenced sample was peripheral blood. The CDR3, as DNA: TGTGCCACCAGTGCCGCCTCTAACGAGCAGTACTTC. Translated, it gives CATSAASNEQYF.